These T cell receptor beta chains were read from a single sample in a study of OX40 agonist ivuxolimab in advanced cancers. Only in-frame clones appear in the TCRdb table, and some are missing; sequencing was by immunoSEQ multiplex PCR. The sample has under 65,000 clones; around 84% are singletons. Sequencing used CD4+ or CD8+ T cells sorted from blood, obtained in a trial of the OX40 agonist ivuxolimab. Receptors originate from an adult with an advanced solid tumor such as melanoma, head and neck, liver or kidney cancer. Each CDR3 is given with its conserved first and last residue. D genes are given only for firm matches.

>TRBJ1-5|TRBV6-1|.
CASTLPDSNQPQHF
TGTGCCAGCACCCTACCAGACAGCAATCAGCCCCAGCATTTT
>TRBJ1-4|TRBV6-1|.
CASSSAPTFSFF
TGTGCCAGCAGTTCGGCCCCGACGTTCTCGTTTTTT
>TRBJ2-5|TRBV5-5|TRBD2
CASSLGGRASGRMWETQYF
TGTGCCAGCAGCTTGGGTGGTAGGGCTAGCGGGAGAATGTGGGAGACCCAGTACTTC
>TRBJ2-2|TRBV5-1|.
CASSRKGRETGTGELFF
TGCGCCAGCAGCAGGAAGGGTCGGGAAACGGGCACCGGGGAGCTGTTTTTT
>TRBJ2-2|TRBV7-3|.
CASSIMGLKNTGELFF
TGTGCCAGCAGCATTATGGGGCTAAAGAACACCGGGGAGCTGTTTTTT
>TRBJ2-3|TRBV6-5|.
CASSFFGLPDTQYF
TGTGCCAGCAGTTTTTTCGGACTACCTGATACGCAGTATTTT
>TRBJ1-1|TRBV7-9|.
CASSSLGYREAFF
TGTGCCAGCAGCTCTTTAGGGTACAGGGAAGCTTTCTTT
>TRBJ2-2|TRBV19|.
CASSIVSGLSSGELFF
TGTGCCAGTAGTATAGTGTCAGGGTTGAGTTCCGGGGAGCTGTTTTTT
>TRBJ1-2|TRBV6-5|.
CASSLVGNYGYTF
TGTGCCAGCAGCCTCGTAGGGAACTATGGCTACACCTTC
>TRBJ2-2|TRBV9|.
CASSVALGAGELFF
TGTGCCAGCAGCGTAGCTTTGGGGGCCGGGGAGCTGTTTTTT
>TRBJ2-3|TRBV11-2|.
CASSPWGSASTDTQYF
TGTGCCAGCAGCCCCTGGGGCAGCGCAAGCACAGATACGCAGTATTTT
>TRBJ1-1|TRBV30|.
CAWSRVSEAFF
TGTGCCTGGAGTCGGGTCTCTGAAGCTTTCTTT
>TRBJ2-7|TRBV20-1|.
CSAGQGEQYF
TGCAGTGCAGGTCAGGGAGAGCAGTACTTC
>TRBJ2-7|TRBV11-2|TRBD2
CASSTSGRLYEQYF
TGTGCCAGCAGCACAAGCGGGAGGCTCTACGAGCAGTACTTC
>TRBJ2-2|TRBV30|TRBD1
CAWSVWDRENGELFF
TGTGCCTGGAGTGTGTGGGACAGGGAAAACGGGGAGCTGTTTTTT
>TRBJ2-7|TRBV18|TRBD2
CASSPGTSGAYEQYF
TGTGCCAGCTCACCCGGGACTAGCGGGGCCTACGAGCAGTACTTC
>TRBJ1-2|TRBV28|.
CASSVTILYGYTF
TGTGCCAGCAGTGTTACAATCCTCTATGGCTACACCTTC
>TRBJ2-1|TRBV5-1|TRBD1
CASSLPSGTGYANEQFF
TGCGCCAGCAGCTTGCCCTCCGGGACAGGGTACGCGAATGAGCAGTTCTTC
>TRBJ2-1|TRBV9|TRBD2
CASSGTGTSGYNEQFF
TGTGCCAGCAGCGGCACCGGGACTAGCGGATACAATGAGCAGTTCTTC
>TRBJ2-7|TRBV28|TRBD1
CASTPGQGISYEQYF
TGTGCCAGCACCCCAGGACAGGGGATCTCCTACGAGCAGTACTTC
>TRBJ1-5|TRBV19|TRBD1
CASSTPPGTGWNQPQHF
TGTGCCAGTAGTACCCCCCCCGGGACAGGGTGGAATCAGCCCCAGCATTTT
>TRBJ1-2|TRBV6-5|TRBD1
CASSYGQGLGYGYTF
TGTGCCAGCAGTTACGGACAGGGGTTGGGGTATGGCTACACCTTC
>TRBJ2-3|TRBV19|.
CASSTFYGADTQYF
TGTGCCAGTAGTACCTTCTATGGCGCAGATACGCAGTATTTT
>TRBJ2-7|TRBV6-6|.
CASRLDTTFYEQYF
TGTGCCAGCAGATTAGACACGACTTTTTACGAGCAGTACTTC